This T cell receptor (beta chain) stems from a study of T cell changes during pregnancy in multiple sclerosis. Clones were read by immunoSEQ multiplex PCR, and TCRdb kept only the in-frame ones, dropping some. The sample records roughly 53,000 clones, around 91% being singletons. The germline V gene has CDR1 SGHTS and CDR2 YDEGEE. V lost 4 bases to trimming and J lost 6 bases; unmatched junction nucleotides: 16. The CDR3 is made up of 17 amino acids. Sequencing was performed on CD4+ T cells from peripheral blood mononuclear cells, taken in the second trimester of pregnancy. This clonotype originated in a female donor in good health, enrolled as a control in a pregnancy study. The V call is TRBV5-8, the J call TRBJ1-2, with 9 bases that match TRBD1. The CDR3 sequence: CASSSTGDRDREHGYTF. The CDR3 region has the DNA TGTGCCAGCAGCAGTACAGGGGACCGGGACAGGGAACATGGCTACACCTTC.